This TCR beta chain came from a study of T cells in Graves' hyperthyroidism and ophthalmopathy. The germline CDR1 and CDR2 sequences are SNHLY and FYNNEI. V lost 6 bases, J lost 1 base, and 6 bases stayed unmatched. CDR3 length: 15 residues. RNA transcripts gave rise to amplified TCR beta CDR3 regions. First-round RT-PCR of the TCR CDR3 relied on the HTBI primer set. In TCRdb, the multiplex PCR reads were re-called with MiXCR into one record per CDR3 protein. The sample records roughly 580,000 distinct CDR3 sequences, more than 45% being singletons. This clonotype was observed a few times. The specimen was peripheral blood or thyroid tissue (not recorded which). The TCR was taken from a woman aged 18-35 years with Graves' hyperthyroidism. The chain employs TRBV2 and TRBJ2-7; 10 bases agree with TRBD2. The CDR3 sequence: CASSSTSGISYEQYF. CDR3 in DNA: TGTGCCAGCAGCTCCACTAGCGGGATTTCCTACGAGCAGTACTTC.